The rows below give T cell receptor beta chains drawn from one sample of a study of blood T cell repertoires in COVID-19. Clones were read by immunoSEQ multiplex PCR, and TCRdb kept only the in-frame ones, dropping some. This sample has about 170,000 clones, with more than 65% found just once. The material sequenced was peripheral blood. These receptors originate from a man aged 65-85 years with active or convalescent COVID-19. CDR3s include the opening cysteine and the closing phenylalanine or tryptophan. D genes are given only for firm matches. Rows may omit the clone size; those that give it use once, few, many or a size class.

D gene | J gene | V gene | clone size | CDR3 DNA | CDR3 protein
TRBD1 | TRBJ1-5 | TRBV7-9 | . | TGTGCCAGCAGCCAGGGGGGCGCATACTTTCAGCCCCAGCATTTT | CASSQGGAYFQPQHF
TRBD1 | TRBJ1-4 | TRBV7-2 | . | TGTGCCAGCAGCTTAGAGGGACAGGGTAATGAAAAACTGTTTTTT | CASSLEGQGNEKLFF
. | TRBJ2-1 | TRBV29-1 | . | TGCAGCTGTCCCCAGGGCAATGAGCAGTTCTTC | CSCPQGNEQFF
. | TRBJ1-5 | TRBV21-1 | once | TGTGCCAGCAGCAACGTAGAGGGGGAAGAGGCCAATCAGCCCCAGCATTTT | CASSNVEGEEANQPQHF
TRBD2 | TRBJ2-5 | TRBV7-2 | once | TGTGCCAGCAGCCTTAGCGGGGCCCAAGAGACCCAGTACTTC | CASSLSGAQETQYF
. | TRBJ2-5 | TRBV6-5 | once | TGTGCCAGCAGTTCCGGACAGAGTGGAGAGACCCAGTACTTC | CASSSGQSGETQYF
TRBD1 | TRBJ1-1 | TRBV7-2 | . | TGTGCCAGCAGCTTAGGTTCCGGGACAGGGGGCGGGTACACTGAAGCTTTCTTT | CASSLGSGTGGGYTEAFF
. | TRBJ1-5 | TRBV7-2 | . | TGTGCCAGCAGCTTAGGTCCCTGGGAGAATCAGCCCCAGCATTTT | CASSLGPWENQPQHF
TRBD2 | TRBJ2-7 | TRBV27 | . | TGTGCCAGCGGAACTTCCGGGACTAGTAGGTACGAGCAGTACTTC | CASGTSGTSRYEQYF
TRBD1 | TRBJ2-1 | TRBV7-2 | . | TGTGCCAGCAGCTTTCCCGACAGGGGGCTGCGAAATGAGCAGTTCTTC | CASSFPDRGLRNEQFF
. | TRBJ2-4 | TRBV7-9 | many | TGTGCCAGCAGCTTGAGCCTCTTAGCCAAAAACATTCAGTACTTC | CASSLSLLAKNIQYF
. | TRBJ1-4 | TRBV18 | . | TGTGCCAGCTCACCAAGTCAGGGGAATGAAAAACTGTTTTTT | CASSPSQGNEKLFF
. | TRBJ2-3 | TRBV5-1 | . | TGCGCCAGCAGCTTGGCCTACAGCGGACGCACAGATACGCAGTATTTT | CASSLAYSGRTDTQYF
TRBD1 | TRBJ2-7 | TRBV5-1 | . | TGCGCCAGCAGCCAGACAGGGAGCTCCTACGAGCAGTACTTC | CASSQTGSSYEQYF
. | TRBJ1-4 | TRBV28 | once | TGTGCCAGCGACTCCCCCGGCGGTGGTACAACTAATGAAAAACTGTTTTTT | CASDSPGGGTTNEKLFF
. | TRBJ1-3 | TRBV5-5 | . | TGTGCCAGCAGCTTGTGGACAGAACTCTCTGGAAACACCATATATTTT | CASSLWTELSGNTIYF
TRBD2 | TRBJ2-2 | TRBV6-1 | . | TGTGCCAGCAGTGAGCTAGCGGCCTCCGCCGGGGAGCTGTTTTTT | CASSELAASAGELFF
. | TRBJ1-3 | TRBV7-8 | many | TGTGCCAGCAGCTTAGTAGCCGGAGCTGGAAACACCATATATTTT | CASSLVAGAGNTIYF
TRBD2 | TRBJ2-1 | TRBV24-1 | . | TGTGCCACCAGTGATTTAAGTAACGCGTTAGCGGGAGATAAGAATGAGCAGTTCTTC | CATSDLSNALAGDKNEQFF
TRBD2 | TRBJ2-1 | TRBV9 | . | TGTGCCAGCAGCCCTCTAGCGGGGGTCCCGTTCTTC | CASSPLAGVPFF
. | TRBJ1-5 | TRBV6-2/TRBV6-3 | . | TGTGCCAGCAGTTACGGAGGGCACAATCAGCCCCAGCATTTT | CASSYGGHNQPQHF
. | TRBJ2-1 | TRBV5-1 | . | TGCGCCAGCACCCTGGGGGGTCCATCCTACAATGAGCAGTTCTTC | CASTLGGPSYNEQFF
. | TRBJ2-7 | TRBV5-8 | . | TGTGCCAGCAGCCCATCCTACGAGCAGTACTTC | CASSPSYEQYF
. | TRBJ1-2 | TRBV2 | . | TGTGCCAACCCACTGGGCCTCTATGGCTACACCTTC | CANPLGLYGYTF
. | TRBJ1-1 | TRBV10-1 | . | TGCGCCAGCAGTCCCACCGCCGGACAGAGGGAGACTGAAGCTTTCTTT | CASSPTAGQRETEAFF
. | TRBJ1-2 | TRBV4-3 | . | TGCGCCAGCAGCCAAGCCAGCTATGGCTACACCTTC | CASSQASYGYTF
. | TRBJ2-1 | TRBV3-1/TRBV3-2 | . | TGTGCCAGCAGCCCAGAGGGGAGAGGGCAGTTCTTC | CASSPEGRGQFF
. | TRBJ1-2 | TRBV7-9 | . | TGTGCCAGCAGCTGGGACCCGGGACTTTATGGCTACACCTTC | CASSWDPGLYGYTF
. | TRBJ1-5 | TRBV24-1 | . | TGTGCCACCTCGGGAGAGGGGAGGGGTAATCAGCCCCAGCATTTT | CATSGEGRGNQPQHF
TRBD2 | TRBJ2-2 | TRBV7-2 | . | TGTGCCAGCAGCTTACAGACAGCGGGGGTTGCAGGGGAGCTGTTTTTT | CASSLQTAGVAGELFF
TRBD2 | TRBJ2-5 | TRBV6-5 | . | TGTGCCAGCAGAACAGCGGGAGTGGAGACCCAGTACTTC | CASRTAGVETQYF
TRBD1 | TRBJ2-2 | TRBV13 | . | TGTGCCAGCAGCTTAGGGACAGGGTTGACGTCCGGGGAGCTGTTTTTT | CASSLGTGLTSGELFF
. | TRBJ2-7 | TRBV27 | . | TGTGCCAGCAGCCCGGACATCTGGTCTAGGCAGTACTTC | CASSPDIWSRQYF
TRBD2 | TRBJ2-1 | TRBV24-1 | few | TGTGCCACCAGTGATCCGGCTCGGGGGAGGGCGGACAATGAGCAGTTCTTC | CATSDPARGRADNEQFF
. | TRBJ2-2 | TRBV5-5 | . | TGTGCCAGCAGCCCAACGGGAGCGAACACCGGGGAGCTGTTTTTT | CASSPTGANTGELFF
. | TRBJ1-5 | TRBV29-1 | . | TGCAGCGTTGGAAACAGGGACGGGCAGCCCCAGCATTTT | CSVGNRDGQPQHF
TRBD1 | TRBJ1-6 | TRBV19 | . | TGTGCCAGTAGTATCCGGGACAGGGATAATTCACCCCTCCACTTT | CASSIRDRDNSPLHF
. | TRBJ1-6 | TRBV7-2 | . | TGTGCCAGCAGCAGAACGGGGGGAGGATCACCCCTCCACTTT | CASSRTGGGSPLHF
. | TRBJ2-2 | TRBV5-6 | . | TGTGCCAGCGGGTTACAGCCGAACACCGGGGAGCTGTTTTTT | CASGLQPNTGELFF
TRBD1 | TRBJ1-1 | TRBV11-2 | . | TGTGCCAGCAGCCGCGGGACAGGGGGCTTCAGGAACACTGAAGCTTTCTTT | CASSRGTGGFRNTEAFF
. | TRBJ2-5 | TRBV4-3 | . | TGCGCCAGCAGCCAGCACAACGAAGAGACCCAGTACTTC | CASSQHNEETQYF
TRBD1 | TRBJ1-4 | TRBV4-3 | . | TGCGCCAGCAGCCAAGAAAAAGGGCAGGGGGGATTTAATGAAAAACTGTTTTTT | CASSQEKGQGGFNEKLFF
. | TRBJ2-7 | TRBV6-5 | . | TGTGCCAGCAGTCGAACTATAGGGGGATCCTACGAGCAGTACTTC | CASSRTIGGSYEQYF
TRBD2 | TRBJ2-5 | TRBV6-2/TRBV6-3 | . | TGTGCCAGCAGTTACTCTCCTAGCGGGGGGTTCCAAGAGACCCAGTACTTC | CASSYSPSGGFQETQYF
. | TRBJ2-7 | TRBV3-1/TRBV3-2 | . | TGTGCCAGCAGCCAGATGACAGACTCCTACGAGCAGTACTTC | CASSQMTDSYEQYF
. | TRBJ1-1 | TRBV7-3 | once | TGTGCCAGCAGCTCGGGCACTGAAGCTTTCTTT | CASSSGTEAFF
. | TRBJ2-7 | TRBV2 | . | TGTGCCACCCGGGGGAGAGGGGACGAGCAGTACTTC | CATRGRGDEQYF
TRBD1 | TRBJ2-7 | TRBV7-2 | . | TGTGCCAGCAGCTTAGGGACGCGGACAGGAGCTTTCTCCTACGAGCAGTACTTC | CASSLGTRTGAFSYEQYF
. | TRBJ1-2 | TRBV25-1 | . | TGTGCCAGCAGTGATTCCATGCGGTCTGGCTACACCTTC | CASSDSMRSGYTF
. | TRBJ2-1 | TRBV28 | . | TGTGCCAGCAGCTCGAGCGGTCCTCTTTCCAACAATGAGCAGTTCTTC | CASSSSGPLSNNEQFF